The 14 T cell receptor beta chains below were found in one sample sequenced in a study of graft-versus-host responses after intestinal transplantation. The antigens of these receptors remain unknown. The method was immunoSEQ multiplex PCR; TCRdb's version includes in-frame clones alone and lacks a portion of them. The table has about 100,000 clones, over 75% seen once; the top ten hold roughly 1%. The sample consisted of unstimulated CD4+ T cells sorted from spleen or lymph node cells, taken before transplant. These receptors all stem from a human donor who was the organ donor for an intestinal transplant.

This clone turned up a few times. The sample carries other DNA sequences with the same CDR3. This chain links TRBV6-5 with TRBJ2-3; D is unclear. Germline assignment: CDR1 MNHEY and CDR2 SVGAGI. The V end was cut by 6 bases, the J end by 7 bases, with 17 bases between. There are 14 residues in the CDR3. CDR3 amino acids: CASRSGWAQNTQYF. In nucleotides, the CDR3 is TGTGCCAGCAGGTCAGGCTGGGCCCAAAATACGCAGTATTTT.

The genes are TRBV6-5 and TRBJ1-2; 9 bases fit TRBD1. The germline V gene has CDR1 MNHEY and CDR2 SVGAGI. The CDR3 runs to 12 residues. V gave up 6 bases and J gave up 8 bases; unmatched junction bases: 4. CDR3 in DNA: TGTGCCAGCAGCCCCGGACAGGGGGGCTACACCTTC. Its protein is CASSPGQGGYTF.

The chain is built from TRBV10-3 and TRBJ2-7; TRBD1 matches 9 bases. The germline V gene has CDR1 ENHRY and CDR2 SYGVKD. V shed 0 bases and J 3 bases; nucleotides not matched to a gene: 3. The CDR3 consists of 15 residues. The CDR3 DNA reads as TGTGCCATCAGTGAGTCGACAGGGGGAGTCTACGAGCAGTACTTC. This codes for CAISESTGGVYEQYF.

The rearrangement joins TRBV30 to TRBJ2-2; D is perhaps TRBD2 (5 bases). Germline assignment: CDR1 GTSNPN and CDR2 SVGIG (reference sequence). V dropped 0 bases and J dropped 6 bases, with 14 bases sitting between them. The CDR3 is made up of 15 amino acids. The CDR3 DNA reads TGTGCCTGGAGTGTGATAGTCCGGGGAGCCGGGGAGCTGTTTTTT. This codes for CAWSVIVRGAGELFF.

Written as DNA, the CDR3 is TGCGCCAGCAGCTTGAGAGGGGGTTCTGGAAACACCATATATTTT. It yields the protein CASSLRGGSGNTIYF. The chain uses TRBV5-1 and TRBJ1-3, with D possibly TRBD1 on 6 matching bases. V dropped 1 base and J dropped 1 base, with 9 bases sitting between them. The CDR3 covers 15 residues. CDR1 is SGHRS and CDR2 is YFSETQ in the germline V gene.

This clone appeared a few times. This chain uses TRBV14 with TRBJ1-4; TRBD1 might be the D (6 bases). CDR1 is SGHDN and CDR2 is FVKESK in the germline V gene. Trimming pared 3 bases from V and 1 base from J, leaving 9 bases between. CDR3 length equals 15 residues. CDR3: CASSQIGGTNEKLFF. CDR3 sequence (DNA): TGTGCCAGCAGCCAGATAGGGGGAACTAATGAAAAACTGTTTTTT.

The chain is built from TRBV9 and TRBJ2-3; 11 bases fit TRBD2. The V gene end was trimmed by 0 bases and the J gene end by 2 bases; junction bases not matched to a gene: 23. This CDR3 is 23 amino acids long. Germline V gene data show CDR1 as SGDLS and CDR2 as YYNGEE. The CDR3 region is CASSVGIAIAGTSGVFYTDTQYF. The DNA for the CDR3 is TGTGCCAGCAGCGTAGGAATAGCAATCGCCGGGACTAGCGGAGTATTCTACACAGATACGCAGTATTTT.

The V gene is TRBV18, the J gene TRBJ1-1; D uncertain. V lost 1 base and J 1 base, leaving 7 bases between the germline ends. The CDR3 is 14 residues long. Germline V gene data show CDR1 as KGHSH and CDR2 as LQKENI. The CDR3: CASSPRNENTEAFF. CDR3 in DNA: TGTGCCAGCTCACCACGTAATGAGAACACTGAAGCTTTCTTT. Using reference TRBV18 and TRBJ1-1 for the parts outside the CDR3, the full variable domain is NAGVMQNPRHLVRRRGQEARLRCSPMKGHSHVYWYRQLPEEGLKFMVYLQKENIIDESGMPKERFSAEFPKEGPSILRIQQVVRGDSAAYFCASSPRNENTEAFFGQGTRLTVV.

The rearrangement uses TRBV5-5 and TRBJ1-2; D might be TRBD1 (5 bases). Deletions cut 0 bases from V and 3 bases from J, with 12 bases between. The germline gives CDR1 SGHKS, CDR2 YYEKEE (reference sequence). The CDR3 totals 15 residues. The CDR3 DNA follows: TGTGCCAGCAGCTTGGGGTACGGGGCACACTATGGCTACACCTTC. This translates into CASSLGYGAHYGYTF. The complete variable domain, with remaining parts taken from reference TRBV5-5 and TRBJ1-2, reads DAGVTQSPTHLIKTRGQQVTLRCSPISGHKSVSWYQQVLGQGPQFIFQYYEKEERGRGNFPDRFSARQFPNYSSELNVNALLLGDSALYLCASSLGYGAHYGYTFGSGTRLTVV.

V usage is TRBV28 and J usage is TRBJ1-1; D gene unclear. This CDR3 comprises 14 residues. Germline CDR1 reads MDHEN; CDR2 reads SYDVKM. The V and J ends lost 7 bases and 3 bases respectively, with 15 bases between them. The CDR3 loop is CASTKPPGYTEAFF. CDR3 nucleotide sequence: TGTGCCAGCACGAAACCCCCCGGGTACACTGAAGCTTTCTTT.

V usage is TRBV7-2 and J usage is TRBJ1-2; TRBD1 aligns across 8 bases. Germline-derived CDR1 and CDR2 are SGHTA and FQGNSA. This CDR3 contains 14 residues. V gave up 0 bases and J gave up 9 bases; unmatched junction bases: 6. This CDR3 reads CASSLAGQGVSYTF. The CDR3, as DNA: TGTGCCAGCAGCTTAGCAGGACAGGGAGTGAGCTACACCTTC.

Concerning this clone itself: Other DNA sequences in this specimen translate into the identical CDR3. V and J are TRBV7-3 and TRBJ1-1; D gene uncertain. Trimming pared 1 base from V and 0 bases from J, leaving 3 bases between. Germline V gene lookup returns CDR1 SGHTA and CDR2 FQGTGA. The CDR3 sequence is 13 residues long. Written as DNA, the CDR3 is TGTGCCAGCAGCTTAAGCATGAACACTGAAGCTTTCTTT. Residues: CASSLSMNTEAFF. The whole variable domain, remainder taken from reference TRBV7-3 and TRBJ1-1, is GAGVSQTPSNKVTEKGKYVELRCDPISGHTALYWYRQSLGQGPEFLIYFQGTGAADDSGLPNDRFFAVRPEGSVSTLKIQRTERGDSAVYLCASSLSMNTEAFFGQGTRLTVV.

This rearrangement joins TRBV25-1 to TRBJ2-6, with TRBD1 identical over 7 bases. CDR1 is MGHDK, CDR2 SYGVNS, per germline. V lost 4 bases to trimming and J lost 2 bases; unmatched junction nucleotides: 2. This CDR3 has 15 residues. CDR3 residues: CASSGDSAGANVLTF. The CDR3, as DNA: TGTGCCAGCAGTGGGGACAGCGCTGGGGCCAACGTCCTGACTTTC. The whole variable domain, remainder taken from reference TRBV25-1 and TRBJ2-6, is EADIYQTPRYLVIGTGKKITLECSQTMGHDKMYWYQQDPGMELHLIHYSYGVNSTEKGDLSSESTVSRIRTEHFPLTLESARPSHTSQYLCASSGDSAGANVLTFGAGSRLTVL.

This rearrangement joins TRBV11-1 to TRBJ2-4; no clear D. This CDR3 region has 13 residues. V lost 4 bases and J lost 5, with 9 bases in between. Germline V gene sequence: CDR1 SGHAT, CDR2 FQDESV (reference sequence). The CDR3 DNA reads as TGTGCCAGCAGCTCCCAATACGAAAACATTCAGTACTTC. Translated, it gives CASSSQYENIQYF.